The 18 T cell receptor beta chains below all came from one sample that was sequenced in a study of beta chain features in type 1 diabetes (dated by TCRdb to the late 2010s). What the authors observed across the whole study: In all four CD4+ subsets, TCRB CDR3 length was moderately but significantly shorter in type 1 diabetes patients.

The library was produced with the immunoSEQ multiplex PCR assay. The entire isolated RNA was reverse transcribed using the High Capacity cDNA Reverse Transcription Kit, and thus expressed TCRB transcripts were sequenced. Here the immuneACCESS table is served through TCRdb, limited to in-frame sequences with V and J called. Missing clones are a known gap in these copies; in checked studies unresolved V genes cover under half, and the rest lacks a known reason. The sample profile shows about 650,000 clones; around 11% of them were found once. Together, the top ten hold 0.095% to 0.15% of the sample. What these receptors recognize is not known. The sequenced sample was naive CD4+ T cells from blood. Interpreted using the paper, the cell subset or site label stands for: true naive CD4+ T cells. These TCRs come from a man younger than 40 with type 1 diabetes.

The rearrangement links TRBV7-2 to TRBJ2-1; D gene unclear. Trimming cost V 1 base and J 5 bases, with 9 bases left between them. CDR3 length equals 14 residues. Germline V gene lookup returns CDR1 SGHTA and CDR2 FQGNSA. This CDR3 is CASSLVGQDNEQFF. CDR3 sequence (DNA): TGTGCCAGCAGCTTAGTAGGGCAGGACAATGAGCAGTTCTTC. The full variable domain, completed using reference TRBV7-2 and TRBJ2-1, is GAGVSQSPSNKVTEKGKDVELRCDPISGHTALYWYRQSLGQGLEFLIYFQGNSAPDKSGLPSDRFSAERTGGSVSTLTIQRTQQEDSAVYLCASSLVGQDNEQFFGPGTRLTVL.

This clone came up a few times. The chain carries TRBV4-2 and TRBJ2-3; no clear D. There are 17 residues in the CDR3. V lost 1 base and J lost 1, with 15 bases in between. Germline CDR1 is LGHNA and CDR2 is YNFKEQ. The CDR3 DNA follows: TGTGCCAGCAGCCAAGGCCGGACCGGTCCCGGCACAGATACGCAGTATTTT. Its translation is CASSQGRTGPGTDTQYF.

There are a few counts of this clone. The CDR3 here is CASSPPVGRVRLNYGYTF. The CDR3 DNA reads as TGTGCCAGCTCACCACCTGTCGGGAGGGTCCGATTAAACTATGGCTACACCTTC. J is TRBJ1-2 and V is TRBV18; D not resolved. V was cut by 0 bases and J by 2 bases, with 19 bases left in between. This CDR3 has 18 residues. Germline CDR1 and CDR2: KGHSH and LQKENI.

The rearrangement joins TRBV7-2 to TRBJ1-4, with D unclear. V was shortened by 5 bases and J by 8 bases, with 12 bases between the two germline ends. Germline V gene lookup returns CDR1 SGHTA and CDR2 FQGNSA. This CDR3 is 13 amino acids long. The CDR3 DNA follows: TGTGCCAGCAGCAGAGGGTTCCAGGAAAAACTGTTTTTT. It translates to CASSRGFQEKLFF.

As concerns this clone: The sample contains more than one DNA sequence encoding this CDR3. The rearrangement uses TRBV9 and TRBJ2-1, with 9 nucleotides matching TRBD2. The V gene end was trimmed by 0 bases and the J gene end by 7 bases; junction bases not matched to a gene: 5. The CDR3 contains 15 residues. The V gene's germline CDR1 is SGDLS and CDR2 YYNGEE. CDR3: CASSVGGGARNEQFF. DNA of the CDR3: TGTGCCAGCAGCGTAGGCGGGGGGGCCCGGAATGAGCAGTTCTTC.

CDR3 sequence: CSATTGFGYTF. CDR3 DNA sequence: TGCAGTGCCACAACGGGGTTCGGCTACACCTTC. The chain has TRBV20-1 and TRBJ1-2, with unresolved D. The CDR3 spans 11 residues. The germline V and J ends were trimmed by 6 bases and 8 bases, with 13 bases remaining between them. Germline CDR1 is DFQATT and CDR2 is SNEGSKA (reference sequence).

This sequence joins TRBV7-2 and TRBJ1-2, with a possible D match to TRBD1 (5 bases). Trimming took off 2 bases at V and 3 bases at J, with 16 bases between the two ends. CDR3 length: 16 amino acids. Germline CDR1 and CDR2: SGHTA and FQGNSA. The CDR3 nucleotides read TGTGCCAGCAGCTTAATCAGAGGGCAGGGCCACTATGGCTACACCTTC. This codes for CASSLIRGQGHYGYTF.

The rearrangement joins TRBV9 to TRBJ1-6; D gene uncertain. The V gene lost 4 bases and the J gene lost 7 bases, with 6 bases spanning the gap. This CDR3 has 12 residues. Germline CDR1 is SGDLS and CDR2 is YYNGEE. The DNA of the CDR3 is TGTGCCAGCAGCCAGAGGAATTCACCCCTCCACTTT. Residues: CASSQRNSPLHF.

The table lists this clone with a few counts. The CDR3 sequence is CASSVTTGWGTDTQYF. The DNA for the CDR3 is TGTGCCAGCAGCGTAACCACAGGGTGGGGCACAGATACGCAGTATTTT. The V gene is TRBV9, the J gene TRBJ2-3, with D perhaps TRBD1 (6 bases). Germline V gene lookup returns CDR1 SGDLS and CDR2 YYNGEE. Trimming pared 1 base from V and 1 base from J, leaving 13 bases between. The CDR3 runs to 16 residues.

The genes are TRBV9 and TRBJ2-7, with D possibly called TRBD1 or TRBD2 (5 bases each). This CDR3 comprises 12 residues. Germline loops: CDR1 SGDLS, CDR2 YYNGEE. The V end lost 0 bases, the J end lost 6 bases, and 7 bases lay between the germline ends. The CDR3 nucleotides read TGTGCCAGCAGCGTAGATGGGGGCGAGCAGTACTTC. Translated, it gives CASSVDGGEQYF.

The rearrangement links TRBV2 to TRBJ1-4; D is possibly TRBD1 (5 bases). CDR1 SNHLY and CDR2 FYNNEI come from the germline V gene. There are 14 residues in the CDR3. Between the trimmed V and J ends, which lost 6 bases and 4 bases, there was a span of 12 bases. CDR3 bases: TGTGCCAGCAGGGGCGACAGCGTTAATGAAAAACTGTTTTTT. It is translated as CASRGDSVNEKLFF. The full variable domain, its missing parts supplied by reference TRBV2 and TRBJ1-4, is EPEVTQTPSHQVTQMGQEVILRCVPISNHLYFYWYRQILGQKVEFLVSFYNNEISEKSEIFDDQFSVERPDGSNFTLKIRSTKLEDSAMYFCASRGDSVNEKLFFGSGTQLSVL.

Concerning this clone: The sample carries other DNA sequences with the same CDR3. The rearrangement joins TRBV5-1 to TRBJ2-1; no reliable D call. V shed 0 bases and J shed 0 bases, with 7 bases lying between them. This CDR3 has 15 amino acids. Germline CDR1 is SGHRS and CDR2 is YFSETQ. The CDR3: CASSLDGSSYNEQFF. CDR3 nucleotide sequence: TGCGCCAGCAGCTTGGATGGAAGCTCCTACAATGAGCAGTTCTTC. Full variable domain (outside the CDR3, taken from reference TRBV5-1 and TRBJ2-1): KAGVTQTPRYLIKTRGQQVTLSCSPISGHRSVSWYQQTPGQGLQFLFEYFSETQRNKGNFPGRFSGRQFSNSRSEMNVSTLELGDSALYLCASSLDGSSYNEQFFGPGTRLTVL.

In this sample, this clone turned up a few times. V is TRBV5-1 and J is TRBJ1-4; no definite D call. Trimming cost V 4 bases and J 0 bases, with 10 bases left between them. The CDR3 has 15 amino acids. In germline, CDR1 is SGHRS, CDR2 YFSETQ. CDR3 residues: CASSLDGATNEKLFF. The DNA of the CDR3 is TGCGCCAGCAGCCTAGACGGTGCAACTAATGAAAAACTGTTTTTT.

This clone was seen a handful of times. The chain employs TRBV6-5 and TRBJ2-5, with TRBD1 identical over 10 bases. Germline CDR1 and CDR2: MNHEY and SVGAGI. The CDR3 sequence is 16 residues long. J lost 5 bases, V lost 0 bases, and 6 bases had no gene match. For the CDR3, the DNA is TGTGCCAGCAGTTACTCGTTTAGGACAGGGGGTGAGACCCAGTACTTC. Encoded protein: CASSYSFRTGGETQYF.

The chain has TRBV7-9 and TRBJ2-7; no reliable D call. The germline V gene has CDR1 SEHNR and CDR2 FQNEAQ (reference sequence). This CDR3 contains 13 residues. The V end was cut by 3 bases, the J end by 2 bases, with 8 bases between. The CDR3 nucleotides read TGTGCCAGCAGCTTCACCGGAGCCTACGAGCAGTACTTC. This gives the protein CASSFTGAYEQYF. Looking up the rest from reference TRBV7-9 and TRBJ2-7 gives the full variable domain: DTGVSQNPRHKITKRGQNVTFRCDPISEHNRLYWYRQTLGQGPEFLTYFQNEAQLEKSRLLSDRFSAERPKGSFSTLEIQRTEQGDSAMYLCASSFTGAYEQYFGPGTRLTVT.

Here the CDR3 reads CACLVSGNEKLFF. CDR3 bases: TGTGCCTGTTTAGTCAGTGGGAATGAAAAACTGTTTTTT. V is TRBV30 and J is TRBJ1-4; no clear D gene. Trimming shortened V by 6 bases and J by 5 bases, and 13 bases separated the two germline ends. The CDR3 contains 13 residues. Germline loops: CDR1 GTSNPN, CDR2 SVGIG (reference sequence).

The rearrangement joins TRBV2 to TRBJ2-5; 8 bases match TRBD1. Germline V CDR1 and CDR2: SNHLY, FYNNEI. Trimming cost V 11 bases and J 2 bases; bases outside gene matches: 7. CDR3 length: 13 residues. CDR3: CARSRDRQETQYF. CDR3 coding DNA: TGTGCCCGAAGCCGGGACAGGCAAGAGACCCAGTACTTC.

The chain has TRBV2 and TRBJ2-3; 7 bases are a match to TRBD2. The CDR3 runs 16 residues. Germline CDR1 and CDR2: SNHLY and FYNNEI. J gave up 1 base and V 6 bases, and 10 bases lay outside the gene matches. CDR3 sequence reads: CASSALERGGTDTQYF. The CDR3 DNA sequence: TGTGCCAGCAGCGCCTTGGAGCGGGGAGGCACAGATACGCAGTATTTT.